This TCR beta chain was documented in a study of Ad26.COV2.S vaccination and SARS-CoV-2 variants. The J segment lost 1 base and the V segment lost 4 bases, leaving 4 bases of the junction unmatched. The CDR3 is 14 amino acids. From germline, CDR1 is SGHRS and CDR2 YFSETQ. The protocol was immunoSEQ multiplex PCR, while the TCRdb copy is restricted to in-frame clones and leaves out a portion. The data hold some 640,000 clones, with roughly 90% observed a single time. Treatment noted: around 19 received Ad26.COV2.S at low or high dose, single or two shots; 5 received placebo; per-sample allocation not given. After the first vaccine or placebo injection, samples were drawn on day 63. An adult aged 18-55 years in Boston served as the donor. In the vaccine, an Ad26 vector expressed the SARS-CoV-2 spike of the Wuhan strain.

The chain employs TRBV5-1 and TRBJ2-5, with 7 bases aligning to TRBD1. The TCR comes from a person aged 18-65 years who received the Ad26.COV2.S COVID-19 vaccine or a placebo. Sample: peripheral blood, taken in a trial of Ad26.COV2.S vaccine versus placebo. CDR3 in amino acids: CASSRDSPQETQYF. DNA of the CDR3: TGCGCCAGCAGCCGGGACAGTCCCCAAGAGACCCAGTACTTC.